Listed below are T cell receptor beta chains from one sample, sequenced in a study of identical twins. One entry per CDR3 protein results from TCRdb running MiXCR on the 5' RACE reads. In the table there are some 1,600,000 distinct CDR3 sequences, about 32% of which are singletons. The sequenced sample was cord blood. The receptors come from a newborn girl in good health. Each CDR3 is given with its conserved first and last residue. A D gene is named only where the DNA matches it firmly. Expanded clones get a size class; other rows say once, few or many, or leave the size out.

D gene: TRBD1
clone size: -
CDR3 length: 11
J gene: TRBJ2-3
V gene: TRBV29-1
CDR3 DNA: TGCAGCCCCGGACAGGCAGATACGCAGTATTTT
CDR3 protein: CSPGQADTQYF

D gene: -
clone size: -
CDR3 length: 14
J gene: TRBJ2-3
V gene: TRBV7-9
CDR3 DNA: TGTGCCAGCAGCTTAGGGGCGGGGCTCGATACGCAGTATTTT
CDR3 protein: CASSLGAGLDTQYF

D gene: -
clone size: few
CDR3 length: 14
J gene: TRBJ1-2
V gene: TRBV27
CDR3 DNA: TGTGCCAGCAGTGCGGGCCGCCATGTAGGTGGCTACACCTTC
CDR3 protein: CASSAGRHVGGYTF

D gene: TRBD2
clone size: few
CDR3 length: 13
J gene: TRBJ2-3
V gene: TRBV20-1
CDR3 DNA: TGCAGTGCTCCGGGACTACACACAGATACGCAGTATTTT
CDR3 protein: CSAPGLHTDTQYF

D gene: -
clone size: -
CDR3 length: 13
J gene: TRBJ2-7
V gene: TRBV20-1
CDR3 DNA: TGCAGTGATAGAGGAGGATCCTACAATGAGCAGTACTTC
CDR3 protein: CSDRGGSYNEQYF

D gene: -
clone size: few
CDR3 length: 14
J gene: TRBJ2-4
V gene: TRBV6-2/TRBV6-3
CDR3 DNA: TGTGCCAGCAGTTCTATCAGGCAGACAAACATTCAGTACTTC
CDR3 protein: CASSSIRQTNIQYF

D gene: TRBD2
clone size: -
CDR3 length: 15
J gene: TRBJ2-7
V gene: TRBV4-1
CDR3 DNA: TGCGCCAGCAGCCCAGAGGCTAGCGGACCCTACGAGCAGTACTTC
CDR3 protein: CASSPEASGPYEQYF

D gene: -
clone size: -
CDR3 length: 14
J gene: TRBJ2-7
V gene: TRBV4-2
CDR3 DNA: TGTGCCAGCAGCCAGACCGGGCTTCACTACGAGCAGTACTTC
CDR3 protein: CASSQTGLHYEQYF

D gene: -
clone size: few
CDR3 length: 14
J gene: TRBJ1-2
V gene: TRBV28
CDR3 DNA: TGTGCCAGCAGTTTGAAGCTGTGGGACTATGGCTACACCTTC
CDR3 protein: CASSLKLWDYGYTF

D gene: TRBD2
clone size: many
CDR3 length: 12
J gene: TRBJ2-7
V gene: TRBV20-1
CDR3 DNA: TGCAGCGGACTAGCGGGGTCCTACGAGCAGTACTTC
CDR3 protein: CSGLAGSYEQYF

D gene: -
clone size: -
CDR3 length: 17
J gene: TRBJ1-2
V gene: TRBV2
CDR3 DNA: TGTGCCAGCAGTGAATTCCTCCGGGACCGAGCTAACTATGGCTACACCTTC
CDR3 protein: CASSEFLRDRANYGYTF

D gene: -
clone size: few
CDR3 length: 12
J gene: TRBJ1-4
V gene: TRBV15
CDR3 DNA: TGTGCCACCAGCAGAGATGGGGAAAAACTGTTTTTT
CDR3 protein: CATSRDGEKLFF

D gene: TRBD2
clone size: once
CDR3 length: 17
J gene: TRBJ2-1
V gene: TRBV3-1
CDR3 DNA: TGTGCCAGCAGCCAAGCAAAAGGACTAGCGGGGCACGGTGAGCAGTTCTTC
CDR3 protein: CASSQAKGLAGHGEQFF